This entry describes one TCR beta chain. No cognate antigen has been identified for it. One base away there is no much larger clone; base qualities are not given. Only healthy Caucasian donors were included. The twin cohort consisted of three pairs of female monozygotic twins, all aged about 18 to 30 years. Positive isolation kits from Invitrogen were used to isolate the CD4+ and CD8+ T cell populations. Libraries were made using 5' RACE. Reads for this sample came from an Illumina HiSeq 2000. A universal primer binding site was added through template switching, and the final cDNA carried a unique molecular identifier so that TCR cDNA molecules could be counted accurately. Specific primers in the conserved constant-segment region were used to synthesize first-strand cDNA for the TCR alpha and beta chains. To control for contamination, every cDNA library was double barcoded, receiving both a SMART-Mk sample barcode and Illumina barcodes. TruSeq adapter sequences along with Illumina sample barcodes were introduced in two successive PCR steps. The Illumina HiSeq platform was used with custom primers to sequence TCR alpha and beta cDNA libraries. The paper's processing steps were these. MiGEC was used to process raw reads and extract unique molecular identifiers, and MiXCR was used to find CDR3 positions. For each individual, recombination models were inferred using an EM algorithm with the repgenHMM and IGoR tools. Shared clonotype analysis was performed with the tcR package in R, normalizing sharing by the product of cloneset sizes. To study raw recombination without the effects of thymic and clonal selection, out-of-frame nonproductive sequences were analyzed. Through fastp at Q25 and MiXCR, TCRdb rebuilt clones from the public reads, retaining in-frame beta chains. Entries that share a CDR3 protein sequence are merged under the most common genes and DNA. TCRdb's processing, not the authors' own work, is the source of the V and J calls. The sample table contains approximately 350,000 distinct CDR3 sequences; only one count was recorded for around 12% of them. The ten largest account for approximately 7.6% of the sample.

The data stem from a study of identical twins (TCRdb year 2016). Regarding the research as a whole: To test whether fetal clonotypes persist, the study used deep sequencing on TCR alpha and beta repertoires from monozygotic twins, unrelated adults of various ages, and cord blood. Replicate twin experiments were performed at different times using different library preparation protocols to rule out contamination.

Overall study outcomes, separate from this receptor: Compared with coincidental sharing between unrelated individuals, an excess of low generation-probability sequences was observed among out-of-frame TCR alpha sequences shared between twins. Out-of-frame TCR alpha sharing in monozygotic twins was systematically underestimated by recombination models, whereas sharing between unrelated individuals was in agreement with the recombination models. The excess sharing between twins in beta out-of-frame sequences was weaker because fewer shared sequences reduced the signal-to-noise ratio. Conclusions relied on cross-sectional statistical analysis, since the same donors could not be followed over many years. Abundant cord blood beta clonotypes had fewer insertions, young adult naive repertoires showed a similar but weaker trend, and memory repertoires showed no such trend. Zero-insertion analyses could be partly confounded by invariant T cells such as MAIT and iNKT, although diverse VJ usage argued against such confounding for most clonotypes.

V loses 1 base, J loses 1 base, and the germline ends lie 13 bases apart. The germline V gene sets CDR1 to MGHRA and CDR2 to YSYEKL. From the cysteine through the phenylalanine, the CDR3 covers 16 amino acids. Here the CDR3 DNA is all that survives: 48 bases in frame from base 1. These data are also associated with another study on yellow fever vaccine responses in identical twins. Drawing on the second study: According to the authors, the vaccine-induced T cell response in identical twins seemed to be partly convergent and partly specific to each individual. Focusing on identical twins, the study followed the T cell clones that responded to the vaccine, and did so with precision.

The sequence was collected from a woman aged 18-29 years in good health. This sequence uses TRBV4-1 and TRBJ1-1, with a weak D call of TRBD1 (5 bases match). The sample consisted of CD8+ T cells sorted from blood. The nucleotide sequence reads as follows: TGCGCCAGCAGCCAAGCTTGGTCCGGGACGAACACTGAAGCTTTCTTT. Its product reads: CASSQAWSGTNTEAFF.